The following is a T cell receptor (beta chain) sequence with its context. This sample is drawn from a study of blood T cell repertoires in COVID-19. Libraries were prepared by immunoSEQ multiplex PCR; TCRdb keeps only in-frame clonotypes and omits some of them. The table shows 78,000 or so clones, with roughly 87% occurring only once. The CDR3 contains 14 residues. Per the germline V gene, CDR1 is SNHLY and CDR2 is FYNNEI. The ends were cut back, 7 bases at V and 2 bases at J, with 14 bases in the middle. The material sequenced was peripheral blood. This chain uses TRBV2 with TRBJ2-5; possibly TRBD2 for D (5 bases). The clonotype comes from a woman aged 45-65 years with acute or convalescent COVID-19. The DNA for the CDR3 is TGTGCCAGCAACGTATTTACTAGACAAGAGACCCAGTACTTC. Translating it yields CASNVFTRQETQYF.